The present TCR beta chain was sequenced within a study of T cell responses to AZD1222 COVID-19 vaccine. Assay used: immunoSEQ multiplex PCR; TCRdb lists only in-frame clones, some missing. Of about 130,000 clones in the sample, approximately 92% are singletons; the top ten hold around 1.1%. Regarding this clone: Its specificity is unknown.

Study conclusions and caveats: Among spike-specific TCRs, nearly half reportedly target unmutated variant regions. Two doses of AZD1222 preceded a rise in Spike-specific TCR breadth and depth. Females outnumbered males among donors, who were mostly white British; clonal diversity was possibly underestimated.

The CDR3 contains 14 residues. The V gene lost 4 bases and the J gene lost 3 bases, with 12 bases spanning the gap. CDR1 and CDR2 from the germline V gene are SQVTM and ANQGSEA. The chain joins TRBV29-1 to TRBJ2-2; TRBD1 might be the D (6 bases). Source: peripheral blood, taken 28 days after the second AZD1222 dose. This TCR was recovered from an adult who received the AZD1222 COVID-19 vaccine. CDR3 amino acids: CSVVQGLHTGELFF. The CDR3 bases are TGCAGCGTTGTACAGGGTTTGCACACCGGGGAGCTGTTTTTT.